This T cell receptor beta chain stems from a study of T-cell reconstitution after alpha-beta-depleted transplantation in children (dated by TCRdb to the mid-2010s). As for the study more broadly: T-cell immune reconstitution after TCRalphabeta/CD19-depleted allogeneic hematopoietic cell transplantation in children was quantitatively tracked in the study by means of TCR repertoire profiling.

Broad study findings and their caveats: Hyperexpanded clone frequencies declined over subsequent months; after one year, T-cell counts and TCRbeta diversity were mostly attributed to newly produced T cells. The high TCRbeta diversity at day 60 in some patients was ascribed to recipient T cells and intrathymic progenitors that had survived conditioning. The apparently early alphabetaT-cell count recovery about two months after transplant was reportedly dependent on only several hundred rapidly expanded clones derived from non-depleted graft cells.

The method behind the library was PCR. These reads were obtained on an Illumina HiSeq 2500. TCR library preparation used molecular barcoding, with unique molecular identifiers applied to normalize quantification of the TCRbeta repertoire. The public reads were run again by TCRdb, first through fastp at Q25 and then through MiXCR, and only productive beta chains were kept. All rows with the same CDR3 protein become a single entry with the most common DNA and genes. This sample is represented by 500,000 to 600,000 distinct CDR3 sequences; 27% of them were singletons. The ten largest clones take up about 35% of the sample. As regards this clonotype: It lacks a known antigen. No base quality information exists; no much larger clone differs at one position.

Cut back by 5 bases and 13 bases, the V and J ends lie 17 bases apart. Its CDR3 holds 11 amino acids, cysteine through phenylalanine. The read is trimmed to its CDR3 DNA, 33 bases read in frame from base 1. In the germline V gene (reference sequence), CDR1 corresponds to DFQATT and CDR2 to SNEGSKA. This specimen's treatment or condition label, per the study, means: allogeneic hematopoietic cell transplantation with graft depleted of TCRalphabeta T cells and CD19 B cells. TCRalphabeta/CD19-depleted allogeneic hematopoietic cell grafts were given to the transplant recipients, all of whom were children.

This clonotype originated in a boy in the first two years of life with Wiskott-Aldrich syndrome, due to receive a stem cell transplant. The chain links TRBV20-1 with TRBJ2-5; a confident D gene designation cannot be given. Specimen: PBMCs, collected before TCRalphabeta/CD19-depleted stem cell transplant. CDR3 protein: CSAGEGPIPYF. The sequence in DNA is TGCAGTGCTGGGGAAGGACCGATTCCGTACTTC.